The entry that follows covers one TCR beta chain sequence. CDR3 length: 11 residues. Germline values: CDR1 SNHLY, CDR2 FYNNEI. V was trimmed by 10 bases and J by 7 bases, leaving 13 bases between them. This record belongs to a study of blood T cell repertoires in COVID-19. On the study more broadly: Sample material is recorded as cDNA or gDNA derived from T cells, B-cell-depleted T cells, or PBMCs.

Patients at the Seattle site were enrolled during active infection and followed longitudinally. The data were produced by immunoSEQ multiplex PCR, yet TCRdb's version contains in-frame clones alone and is incomplete. The sample records approximately 200,000 clones, around 79% being singletons. This clonotype was obtained from a woman in her thirties or forties with COVID-19, enrolled during active disease. The V gene is TRBV2, the J gene TRBJ1-1, with D tentatively TRBD1 (5 bases). Input material: peripheral blood. In DNA, the CDR3 is TGTGCCACCCTAAGACAGAATGAAGCTTTCTTT. This sequence encodes CATLRQNEAFF. Full variable domain (rest looked up from reference TRBV2 and TRBJ1-1): EPEVTQTPSHQVTQMGQEVILRCVPISNHLYFYWYRQILGQKVEFLVSFYNNEISEKSEIFDDQFSVERPDGSNFTLKIRSTKLEDSAMYFCATLRQNEAFFGQGTRLTVV.